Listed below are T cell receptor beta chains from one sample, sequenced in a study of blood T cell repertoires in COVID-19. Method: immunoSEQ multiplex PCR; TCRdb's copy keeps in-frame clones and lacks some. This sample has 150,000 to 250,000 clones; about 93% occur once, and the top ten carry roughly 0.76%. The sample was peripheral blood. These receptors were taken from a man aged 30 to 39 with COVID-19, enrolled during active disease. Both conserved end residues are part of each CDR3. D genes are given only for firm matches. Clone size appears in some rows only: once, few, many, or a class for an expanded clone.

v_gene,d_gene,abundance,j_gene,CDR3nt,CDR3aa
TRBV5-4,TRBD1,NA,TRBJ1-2,TGTGCCAGCAGCCCGGCCGGACCACCGGGACAGGGGATCTATGGCTACACCTTC,CASSPAGPPGQGIYGYTF
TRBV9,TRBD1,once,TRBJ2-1,TGTGCCAGCAGCTTAACCGGGACAGGGCAGGGTGAGCAGTTCTTC,CASSLTGTGQGEQFF
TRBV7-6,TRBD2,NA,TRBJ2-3,TGTGCCAGCAGTACATCCGGGGGGAGCACAGATACGCAGTATTTT,CASSTSGGSTDTQYF
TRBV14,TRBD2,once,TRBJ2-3,TGTGCCAGCAGCCAGGTAGCGGGGGGGCTGACAGATACGCAGTATTTT,CASSQVAGGLTDTQYF
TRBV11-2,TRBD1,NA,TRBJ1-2,TGTGCCAGCAGCCTCGGGACAGTCAACTATGGCTACACCTTC,CASSLGTVNYGYTF
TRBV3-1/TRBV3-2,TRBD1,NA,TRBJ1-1,TGTGCCAGCAGCCCACGGACAGGGGGGAACACTGAAGCTTTCTTT,CASSPRTGGNTEAFF
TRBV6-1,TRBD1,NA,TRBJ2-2,TGTGCCAGCAGTGACCTTCCGGGACAGGGAACCGGGGAGCTGTTTTTT,CASSDLPGQGTGELFF
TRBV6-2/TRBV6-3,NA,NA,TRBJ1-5,TGTGCCAGCAGTTACCTGTCACCGAGGACTTTTTATAGCAATCAGCCCCAGCATTTT,CASSYLSPRTFYSNQPQHF
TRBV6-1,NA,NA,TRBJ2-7,TGTGCCAGCAGTGAAACCCAGGGGTCCTACGAGCAGTACTTC,CASSETQGSYEQYF
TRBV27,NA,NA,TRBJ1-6,TGTGCCAGCAGTTTCCGGGGGGATAATTCACCCCTCCACTTT,CASSFRGDNSPLHF
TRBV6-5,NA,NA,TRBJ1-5,TGTGCCAGCAGTGACTCCCTCCAATCGTCGGGGCCCCAGCATTTT,CASSDSLQSSGPQHF
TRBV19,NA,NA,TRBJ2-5,TGTGCCAGTAGTACGGGGGATCTCTACCAAGAGACCCAGTACTTC,CASSTGDLYQETQYF
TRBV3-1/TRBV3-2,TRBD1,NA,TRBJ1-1,TGTGCCAGCAGCCTGGACAGGGCTCGAACTGAAGCTTTCTTT,CASSLDRARTEAFF
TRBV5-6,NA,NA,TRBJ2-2,TGTGCCAGCAGCTTGCAGGGGCTTTCGAACACCGGGGAGCTGTTTTTT,CASSLQGLSNTGELFF
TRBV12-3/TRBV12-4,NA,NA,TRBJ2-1,TGTGCCAGCGGGAGAGGTGAGCAGTTCTTC,CASGRGEQFF
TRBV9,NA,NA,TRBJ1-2,TGTGCCAGCAGCCCAGACGCGGGGGGCGAGTATGGCTACACCTTC,CASSPDAGGEYGYTF
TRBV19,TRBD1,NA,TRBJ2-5,TGTGCCAGTAGTATAGTCCCAGGGACAGGGCAAGAGACCCAGTACTTC,CASSIVPGTGQETQYF
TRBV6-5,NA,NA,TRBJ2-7,TGTGCCAGCAGTTACTATGGCCGAAGCTCCTACGAGCAGTACTTC,CASSYYGRSSYEQYF
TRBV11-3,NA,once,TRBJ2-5,TGTGCCAGCAGCTTAAACAGGCGCGAAGAGACCCAGTACTTC,CASSLNRREETQYF
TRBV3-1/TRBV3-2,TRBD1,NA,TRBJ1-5,TGTGCCAGCAGCCAAGGACAGGGGTTTGGCAATCAGCCCCAGCATTTT,CASSQGQGFGNQPQHF
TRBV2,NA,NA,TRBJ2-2,TGTGCCAGCAGTGAAGCAGGGAGAACTTACACCGGGGAGCTGTTTTTT,CASSEAGRTYTGELFF
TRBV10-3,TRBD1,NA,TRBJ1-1,TGTGCCATCAGTAAAGGGACAGTCATGAACACTGAAGCTTTCTTT,CAISKGTVMNTEAFF
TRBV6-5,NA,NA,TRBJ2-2,TGTGCCAGCAGTTACCCAACCGGGGAGCTGTTTTTT,CASSYPTGELFF
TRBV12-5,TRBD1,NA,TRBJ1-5,TGTGCTAGTGGTTTGGCATGGACAGGTTCGAGCAATCAGCCCCAGCATTTT,CASGLAWTGSSNQPQHF
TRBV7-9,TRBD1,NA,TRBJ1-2,TGTGCCAGCAGCGTCCATGGGACAGGGGGGGGCTACACCTTC,CASSVHGTGGGYTF
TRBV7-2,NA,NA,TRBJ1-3,TGTGCCAGCACCTCTGTCCCGGGAACTGGAAACACCATATATTTT,CASTSVPGTGNTIYF
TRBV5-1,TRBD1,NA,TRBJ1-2,TGCGCCAGCAGCTCCTCTCCAGGGGGTGACTATGGCTACACCTTC,CASSSSPGGDYGYTF
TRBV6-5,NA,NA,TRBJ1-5,TGTGCCAGCAGTTACACTGCACAGGGTCAGCCCCAGCATTTT,CASSYTAQGQPQHF
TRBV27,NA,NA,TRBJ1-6,TGTGCCAGCAGTTTTCTAGGGGATGATTCACCCCTCCACTTT,CASSFLGDDSPLHF
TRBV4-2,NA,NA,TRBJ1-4,TGTGCCAGCAGCCACGGCCCGGACCAAAAAAAAGCGGGTGAAAAACTGTTTTTT,CASSHGPDQKKAGEKLFF
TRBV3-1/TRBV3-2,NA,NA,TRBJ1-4,TGTGCCAGCAGCCTATTCTCGGGTCTCCTAAATGAAAAACTGTTTTTT,CASSLFSGLLNEKLFF
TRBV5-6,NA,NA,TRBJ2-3,TGTGCCAGCAGCCGACTCACGACAGATACGCAGTATTTT,CASSRLTTDTQYF
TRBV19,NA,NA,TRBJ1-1,TGTGCCAGTAGTACAAACTCAGTAGCGTTCGTCGCCCCCCTTTTT,CASSTNSVAFVAPLF
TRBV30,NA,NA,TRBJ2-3,TGTGCCTGGAAGCGTGGCGGGGGCCCCACAGATACGCAGTATTTT,CAWKRGGGPTDTQYF
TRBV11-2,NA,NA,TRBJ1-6,TGTGCCAGCAGCTTAGAGGCAGGGGAAAGCTCACCCCTCCACTTT,CASSLEAGESSPLHF
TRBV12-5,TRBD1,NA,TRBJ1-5,TGTGCTAGTGGTCCCGGGACAGGGGAATTTCAGCCCCAGCATTTT,CASGPGTGEFQPQHF
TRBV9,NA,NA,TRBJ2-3,TGTGCCAGCAGCGTAGGAGGGTCTAGCACAGATACGCAGTATTTT,CASSVGGSSTDTQYF
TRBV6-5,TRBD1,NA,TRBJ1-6,TGTGCCAGCAGCAGGACAGGGGGTAATTCACCCCTCCACTTT,CASSRTGGNSPLHF
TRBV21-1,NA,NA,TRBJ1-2,TGTGCCAGCAGCAAATTGCTACGGGGGAATGGCTACACCTTC,CASSKLLRGNGYTF
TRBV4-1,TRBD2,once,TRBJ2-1,TGCGCCAGCAGCCAAGGGACTAGCGGGGGGCCCTACAATGAGCAGTTCTTC,CASSQGTSGGPYNEQFF
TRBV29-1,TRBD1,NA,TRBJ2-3,TGCAGCGTCGCAATGGGCGGCAGGGGGTTCCAGTATTTT,CSVAMGGRGFQYF
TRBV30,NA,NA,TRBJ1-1,TGTGCCTCTCGCGAGATGAACACTGAAGCTTTCTTT,CASREMNTEAFF
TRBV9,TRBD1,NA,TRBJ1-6,TGTGCCAGCAGCCCACAGGGGGCGCTAGGGGATTCACCCCTCCACTTT,CASSPQGALGDSPLHF
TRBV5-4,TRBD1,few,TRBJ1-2,TGTGCCAGCAGCTTGGAGGGGGCTGGTGGCTACACCTTC,CASSLEGAGGYTF